Below are 18 T cell receptor beta chains sequenced from a single sample in a study of PD-1 blockade in classical Hodgkin lymphoma. Time point specified: cycle 4 day 1 (C4D1), after more than five weeks of nivolumab. Each patient experienced a relapse that followed autologous stem cell transplantation, and brentuximab vedotin exposure varied. Measured with immunoSEQ multiplex PCR; TCRdb has only the in-frame clones, and not every one. The sample has more than 20,000 clones, 60% to 80% seen once. Here the sequenced sample was peripheral blood mononuclear cells (PBMCs), taken before the fourth cycle of nivolumab. Receptors originate from a human donor with classical Hodgkin lymphoma.

V is TRBV29-1 and J is TRBJ2-1; D is unresolved. Looked up from germline, CDR1 is SQVTM and CDR2 is ANQGSEA. The ends were cut back, 7 bases at V and 0 bases at J, with 13 bases in the middle. This CDR3 has 14 amino acids. CDR3 sequence (DNA): TGCAGCGGGAAGGGCAGTAGCTCCTACAATGAGCAGTTCTTC. Amino acid sequence: CSGKGSSSYNEQFF.

This chain uses TRBV27 with TRBJ2-2, with D tentatively TRBD1 (5 bases). The CDR3 totals 20 residues. V shed 6 bases and J shed 7 bases, with 33 bases lying between them. Germline lookup yields CDR1 MNHEY and CDR2 SMNVEV (reference sequence). CDR3 nucleotides: TGTGCCAGCAGCTCCCTCCCGGAAGGGGCCTCCTGGTGGATTCACGGGGAGCTGTTTTTT. Translation gives CASSSLPEGASWWIHGELFF.

This clone was picked up a small number of times. The chain combines TRBV28 with TRBJ1-1, with TRBD1 matching 7 bases. V was clipped by 2 bases and J by 5 bases; unmatched bases: 5. CDR3 length: 14 residues. Germline CDR1 and CDR2: MDHEN and SYDVKM. The CDR3 coding sequence is TGTGCCAGCAGTTTACCTCACAGGGGTACTGAAGCTTTCTTT. Protein: CASSLPHRGTEAFF.

The chain combines TRBV19 with TRBJ2-7; D tentatively fits TRBD1 or TRBD2 (5 bases each). Trimming shortened V by 5 bases and J by 2 bases, and 13 bases separated the two germline ends. There are 14 residues in the CDR3. The germline CDR1 and CDR2 sequences are LNHDA and SQIVND (reference sequence). The CDR3 spells CASSFGTAAYEQYF. CDR3 sequence (DNA): TGTGCCAGTAGTTTCGGGACGGCGGCCTACGAGCAGTACTTC.

The chain is built from TRBV7-6 and TRBJ2-1; 7 nucleotides match TRBD2. CDR1 is SGHVS and CDR2 is FNYEAQ in the germline V gene. The CDR3 has 15 residues. Unmatched junction bases numbered 4, after V lost 3 bases and J lost 2 bases. The CDR3 sequence: CASSLGGIAYNEQFF. CDR3 sequence (DNA): TGTGCCAGCAGCTTGGGGGGGATCGCCTACAATGAGCAGTTCTTC.

The chain recombines TRBV11-3 with TRBJ2-5, with 8 bases identical to TRBD2. V dropped 5 bases and J dropped 4; count of bases not matched to a gene: 3. CDR1 SGHNT and CDR2 YENEEA come from the germline V gene. This CDR3 is 13 amino acids long. The CDR3 spells CASSRRGGETQYF. The CDR3 bases are TGTGCCAGCAGCCGACGGGGGGGAGAGACCCAGTACTTC.

J is TRBJ1-1 and V is TRBV18; D not resolved. Per germline, CDR1 KGHSH and CDR2 LQKENI. The CDR3 extends over 14 amino acids. Trimming shortened V by 2 bases and J by 1 base, and 8 bases separated the two germline ends. The CDR3, as DNA: TGTGCCAGCTCACCAATTACTGGGAACACTGAAGCTTTCTTT. It codes for CASSPITGNTEAFF.

This chain's CDR3 is CASSQVLGGITNTEAFF. CDR3 sequence (DNA): TGTGCCAGCAGCCAAGTTCTAGGGGGGATAACGAACACTGAAGCTTTCTTT. V gene TRBV5-5 combines with J gene TRBJ1-1; a possible D gene is TRBD1 (6 bases). The ends were cut back, 4 bases at V and 1 base at J, with 20 bases in the middle. CDR1 is SGHKS, CDR2 YYEKEE, per germline (reference sequence). This CDR3 is built from 17 residues.

The chain carries TRBV5-1 and TRBJ2-5, with a weak D call TRBD2 (6 bases). This CDR3 has 16 residues. Germline CDR1 and CDR2: SGHRS and YFSETQ. V was shortened by 4 bases and J by 8 bases, with 24 bases between the two germline ends. The CDR3 coding sequence is TGCGCCAGCAGCAGATCCCCGGGACTGGAAGAACGCACCCAGTACTTC. Its protein product is CASSRSPGLEERTQYF.

Concerning this clone: Other nucleotide sequences from this sample produce the same CDR3. V gene TRBV4-3 combines with J gene TRBJ2-1; 7 nucleotides match TRBD1. Germline lookup yields CDR1 LGHNA and CDR2 YSLEER. With 1 base clipped from V and 2 bases from J, the junction kept 2 bases outside the gene matches. The CDR3 has 15 amino acids. CDR3 bases: TGCGCCAGCAGCCAAGGACAGGGAACCTACAATGAGCAGTTCTTC. Protein sequence: CASSQGQGTYNEQFF.

The chain couples TRBV18 to TRBJ1-1; TRBD1 agrees at 8 bases. This CDR3 region has 14 residues. V lost 4 bases to trimming and J lost 6 bases; unmatched junction nucleotides: 7. Per germline, CDR1 KGHSH and CDR2 LQKENI. The CDR3 reads CASSRDRSIAEAFF. The DNA of the CDR3 is TGTGCCAGCTCACGGGACAGGTCTATCGCTGAAGCTTTCTTT.

The chain has TRBV6-5 and TRBJ2-7; TRBD2 matches 7 bases. With 7 bases clipped from V and 3 bases from J, the junction kept 6 bases outside the gene matches. Germline assignment: CDR1 MNHEY and CDR2 SVGAGI. The CDR3 extends over 13 amino acids. The CDR3 loop reads CASTNPGGYEQYF. As DNA, the CDR3 is TGTGCCAGCACCAACCCGGGGGGCTACGAGCAGTACTTC.

V usage is TRBV7-8 and J usage is TRBJ2-1, with 8 nucleotides matching TRBD2. The germline CDR1 and CDR2 sequences are SGHVS and FQNEAQ. The CDR3 length is 15 residues. V dropped 7 bases and J dropped 8; count of bases not matched to a gene: 13. This CDR3 is CASTTPGGVLDEQFF. CDR3 nucleotides: TGTGCCAGCACCACCCCGGGGGGGGTTTTGGATGAGCAGTTCTTC.

The rearrangement joins TRBV4-3 to TRBJ2-3; D is unclear. CDR3 length: 16 residues. Germline-derived CDR1 and CDR2 are LGHNA and YSLEER. The V gene lost 2 bases and the J gene lost 5 bases, with 17 bases spanning the gap. The CDR3 DNA reads as TGCGCCAGCAGCCAAATCCCAGGTGACTCGGGAGATACGCAGTATTTT. Its translation: CASSQIPGDSGDTQYF.

The CDR3: CASNPLQGLFEAFF. The CDR3, as DNA: TGTGCCAGCAACCCATTACAGGGGTTATTTGAAGCTTTCTTT. The chain joins TRBV6-1 to TRBJ1-1; 7 bases are shared with TRBD1. Germline trimming cut 7 bases from V and 7 bases from J; bases unmatched to any gene: 12. The CDR3 runs to 14 residues. CDR1 is MNHNS and CDR2 is SASEGT in the germline V gene.

The chain couples TRBV5-8 to TRBJ1-1; 7 nucleotides agree with TRBD1. The CDR3 has 14 amino acids. Losses at the gene ends were 0 bases for V and 4 bases for J; bases not matched to a gene: 3. CDR1 is SGHTS and CDR2 is YDEGEE in the germline V gene. CDR3 DNA sequence: TGTGCCAGCAGCTTGGCGTGGACAGGCACTGAAGCTTTCTTT. Its translation is CASSLAWTGTEAFF.

Points on this clone: Mismatch with germline at one junction end may stem from a read error. This rearrangement joins TRBV6-6 to TRBJ1-2; 7 bases line up with TRBD1. The germline V gene has CDR1 MNHNY and CDR2 SVGAGI (reference sequence). CDR3 length: 15 amino acids. CDR3 coding DNA: TGTGCCAGCAGTTCCCTGGAGGCGAGGGGGCATGGCCACACCTTC. Translating gives CASSSLEARGHGHTF.

V gene TRBV5-1 combines with J gene TRBJ2-6, with D perhaps matching TRBD1 (5 bases). The V gene lost 2 bases and the J gene lost 0 bases, with 9 bases spanning the gap. This CDR3 is built from 16 residues. The germline V gene encodes CDR1 SGHRS and CDR2 YFSETQ. CDR3 DNA sequence: TGCGCCAGCAGCTTAGGACACACCTCTGGGGCCAACGTCCTGACTTTC. Its protein product is CASSLGHTSGANVLTF.